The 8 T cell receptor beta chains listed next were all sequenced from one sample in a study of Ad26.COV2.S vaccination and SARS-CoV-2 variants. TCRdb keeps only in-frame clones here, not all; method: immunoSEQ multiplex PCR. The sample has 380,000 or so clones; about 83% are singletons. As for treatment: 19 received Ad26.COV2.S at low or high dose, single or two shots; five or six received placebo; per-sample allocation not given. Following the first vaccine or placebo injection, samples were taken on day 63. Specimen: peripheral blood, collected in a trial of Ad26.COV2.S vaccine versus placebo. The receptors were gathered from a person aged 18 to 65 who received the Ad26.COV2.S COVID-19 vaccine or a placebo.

CDR3 sequence (DNA): TGTGCCAGTAATGTCAGGGGGCCTAATGAAAAACTGTTTTTT. Its translation is CASNVRGPNEKLFF. V is TRBV19 and J is TRBJ1-4; TRBD1 matches 8 bases. CDR1 is LNHDA and CDR2 is SQIVND in the germline V gene (reference sequence). The CDR3 sequence is 14 residues long. Trimming removed 7 bases from V and 3 bases from J; junction bases left unmatched: 4.

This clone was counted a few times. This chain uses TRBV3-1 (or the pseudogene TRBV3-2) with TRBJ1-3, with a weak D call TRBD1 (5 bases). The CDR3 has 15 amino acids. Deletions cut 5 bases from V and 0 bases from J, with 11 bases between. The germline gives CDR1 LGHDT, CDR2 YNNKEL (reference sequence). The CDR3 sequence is CASSNGHFSGNTIYF. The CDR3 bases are TGTGCCAGCAGCAACGGACACTTCTCTGGAAACACCATATATTTT.

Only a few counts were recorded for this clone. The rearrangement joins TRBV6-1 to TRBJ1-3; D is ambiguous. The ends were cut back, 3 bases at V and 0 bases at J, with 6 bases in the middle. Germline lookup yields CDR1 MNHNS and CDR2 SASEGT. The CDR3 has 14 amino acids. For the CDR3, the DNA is TGTGCCAGCAGTGAGGACCTCTCTGGAAACACCATATATTTT. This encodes CASSEDLSGNTIYF.

For the CDR3, the DNA is TGTGCCAGCAGTGAAAGTAGAAGCGGGATGGAGACCCAGTACTTC. Translation: CASSESRSGMETQYF. This chain links TRBV6-1 with TRBJ2-5; 7 bases agree with TRBD2. CDR3 length: 15 amino acids. Germline assignment: CDR1 MNHNS and CDR2 SASEGT. V gave up 2 bases and J gave up 5 bases; unmatched junction bases: 8.

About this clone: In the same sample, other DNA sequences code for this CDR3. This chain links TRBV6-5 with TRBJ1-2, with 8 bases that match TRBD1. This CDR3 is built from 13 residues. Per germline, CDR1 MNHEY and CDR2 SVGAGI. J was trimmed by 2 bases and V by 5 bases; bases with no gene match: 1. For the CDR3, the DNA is TGTGCCAGCAGTAGGGACAGGAACTATGGCTACACCTTC. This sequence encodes CASSRDRNYGYTF.

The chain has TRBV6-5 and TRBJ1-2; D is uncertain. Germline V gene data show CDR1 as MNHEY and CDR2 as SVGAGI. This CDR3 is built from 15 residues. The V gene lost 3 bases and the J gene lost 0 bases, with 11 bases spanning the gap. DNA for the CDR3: TGTGCCAGCAGTTATGATCACACAGCTAACTATGGCTACACCTTC. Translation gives CASSYDHTANYGYTF.

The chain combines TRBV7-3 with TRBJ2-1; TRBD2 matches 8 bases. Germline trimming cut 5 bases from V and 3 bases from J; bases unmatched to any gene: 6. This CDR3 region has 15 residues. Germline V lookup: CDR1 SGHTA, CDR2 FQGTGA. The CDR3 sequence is CASSTQRGNYNEQFF. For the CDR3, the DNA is TGTGCCAGCAGCACACAGCGGGGGAACTACAATGAGCAGTTCTTC.

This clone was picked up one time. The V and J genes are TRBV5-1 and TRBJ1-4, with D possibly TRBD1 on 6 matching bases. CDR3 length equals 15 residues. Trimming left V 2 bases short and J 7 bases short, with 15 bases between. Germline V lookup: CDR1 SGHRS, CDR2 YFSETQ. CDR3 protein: CASSFQGGGVEKLFF. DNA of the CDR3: TGCGCCAGCAGCTTTCAAGGGGGAGGCGTTGAAAAACTGTTTTTT.